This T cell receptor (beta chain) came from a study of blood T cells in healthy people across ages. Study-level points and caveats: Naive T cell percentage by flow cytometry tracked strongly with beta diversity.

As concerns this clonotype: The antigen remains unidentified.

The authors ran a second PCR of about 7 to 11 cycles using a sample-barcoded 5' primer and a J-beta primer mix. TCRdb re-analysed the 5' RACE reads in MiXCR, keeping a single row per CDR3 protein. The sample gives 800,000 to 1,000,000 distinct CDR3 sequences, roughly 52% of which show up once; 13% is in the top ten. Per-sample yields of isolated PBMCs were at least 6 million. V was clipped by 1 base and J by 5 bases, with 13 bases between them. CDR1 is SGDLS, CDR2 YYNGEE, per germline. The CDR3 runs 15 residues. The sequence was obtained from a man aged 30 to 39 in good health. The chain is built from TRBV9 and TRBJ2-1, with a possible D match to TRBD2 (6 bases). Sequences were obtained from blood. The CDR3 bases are TGTGCCAGCAGCGTAATACCAGGAGGGAACAATGAGCAGTTCTTC. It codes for CASSVIPGGNNEQFF.